This paragraph reports one TCR beta chain. Germline loops: CDR1 SGHDN, CDR2 FVKESK. This CDR3 region has 15 residues. J gave up 14 bases and V 4 bases, and 15 bases lay outside the gene matches. Method: immunoSEQ multiplex PCR; TCRdb's copy keeps in-frame clones and lacks some. The sample consists of tens of thousands of clones, about 80% of them appearing once. The data are from a study of PD-L1 blockade in urothelial cancer. The sample here was PBMCs, taken around atezolizumab (anti-PD-L1) treatment. The chain employs TRBV14 and TRBJ2-3, with 10 nucleotides matching TRBD1. This receptor was taken from a man in his 70s with urothelial cancer. CDR3 DNA: TGTGCCAGCAGCCCCATAGACAGGGGGCGCGGGTTGTGGTATTTT. Its protein product is CASSPIDRGRGLWYF. The full variable domain, rest sourced from reference TRBV14 and TRBJ2-3, is EAGVTQFPSHSVIEKGQTVTLRCDPISGHDNLYWYRRVMGKEIKFLLHFVKESKQDESGMPNNRFLAERTGGTYSTLKVQPAELEDSGVYFCASSPIDRGRGLWYFGPGTRLTVL.